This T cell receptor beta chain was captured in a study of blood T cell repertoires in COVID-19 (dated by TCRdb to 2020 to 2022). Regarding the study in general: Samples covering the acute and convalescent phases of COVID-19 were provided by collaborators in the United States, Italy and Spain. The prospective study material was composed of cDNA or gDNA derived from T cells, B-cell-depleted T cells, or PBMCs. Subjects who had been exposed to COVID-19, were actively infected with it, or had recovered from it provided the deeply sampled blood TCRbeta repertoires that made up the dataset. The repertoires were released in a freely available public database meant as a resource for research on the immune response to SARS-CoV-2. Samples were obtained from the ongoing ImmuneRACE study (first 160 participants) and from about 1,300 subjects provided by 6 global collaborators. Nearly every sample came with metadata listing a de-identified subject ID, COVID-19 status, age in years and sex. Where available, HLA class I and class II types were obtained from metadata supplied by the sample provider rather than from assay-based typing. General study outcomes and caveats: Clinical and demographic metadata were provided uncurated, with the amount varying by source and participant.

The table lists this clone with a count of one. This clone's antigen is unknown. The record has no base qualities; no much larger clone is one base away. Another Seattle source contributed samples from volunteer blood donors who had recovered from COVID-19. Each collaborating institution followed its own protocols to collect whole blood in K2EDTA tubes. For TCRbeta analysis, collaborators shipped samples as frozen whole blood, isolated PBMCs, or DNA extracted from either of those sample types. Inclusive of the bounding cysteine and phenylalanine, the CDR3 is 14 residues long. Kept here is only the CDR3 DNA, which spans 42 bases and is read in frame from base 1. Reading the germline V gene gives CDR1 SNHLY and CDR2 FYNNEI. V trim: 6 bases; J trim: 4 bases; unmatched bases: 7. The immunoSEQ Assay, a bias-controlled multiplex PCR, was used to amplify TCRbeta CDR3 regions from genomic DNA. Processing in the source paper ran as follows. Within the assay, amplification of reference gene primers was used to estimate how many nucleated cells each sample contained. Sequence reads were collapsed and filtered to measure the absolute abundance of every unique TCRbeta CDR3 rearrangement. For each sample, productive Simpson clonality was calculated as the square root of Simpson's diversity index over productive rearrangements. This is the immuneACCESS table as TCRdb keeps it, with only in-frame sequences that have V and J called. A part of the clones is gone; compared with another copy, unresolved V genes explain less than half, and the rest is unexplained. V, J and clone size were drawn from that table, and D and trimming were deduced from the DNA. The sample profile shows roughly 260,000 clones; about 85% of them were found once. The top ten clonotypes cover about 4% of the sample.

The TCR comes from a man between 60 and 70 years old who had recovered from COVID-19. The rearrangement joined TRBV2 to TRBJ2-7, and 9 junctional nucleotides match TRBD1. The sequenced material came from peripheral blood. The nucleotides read TGTGCCAGCAGCCTACAGGGGGCGCGTTACGAGCAGTACTTC. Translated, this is CASSLQGARYEQYF.